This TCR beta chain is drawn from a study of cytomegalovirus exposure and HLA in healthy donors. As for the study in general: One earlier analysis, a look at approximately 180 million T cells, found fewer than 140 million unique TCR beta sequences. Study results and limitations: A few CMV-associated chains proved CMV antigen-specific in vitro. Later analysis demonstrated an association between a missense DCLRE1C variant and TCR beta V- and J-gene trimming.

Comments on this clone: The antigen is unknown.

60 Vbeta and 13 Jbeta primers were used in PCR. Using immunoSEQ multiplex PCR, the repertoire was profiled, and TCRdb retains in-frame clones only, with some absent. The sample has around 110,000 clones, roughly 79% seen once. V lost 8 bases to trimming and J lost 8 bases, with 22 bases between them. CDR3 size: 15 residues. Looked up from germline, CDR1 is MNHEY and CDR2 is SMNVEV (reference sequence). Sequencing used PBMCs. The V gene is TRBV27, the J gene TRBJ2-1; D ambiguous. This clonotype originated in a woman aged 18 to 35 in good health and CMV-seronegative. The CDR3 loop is CASRPFGGATDEQFF. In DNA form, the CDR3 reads TGTGCCAGCCGCCCCTTTGGCGGAGCAACGGATGAGCAGTTCTTC.